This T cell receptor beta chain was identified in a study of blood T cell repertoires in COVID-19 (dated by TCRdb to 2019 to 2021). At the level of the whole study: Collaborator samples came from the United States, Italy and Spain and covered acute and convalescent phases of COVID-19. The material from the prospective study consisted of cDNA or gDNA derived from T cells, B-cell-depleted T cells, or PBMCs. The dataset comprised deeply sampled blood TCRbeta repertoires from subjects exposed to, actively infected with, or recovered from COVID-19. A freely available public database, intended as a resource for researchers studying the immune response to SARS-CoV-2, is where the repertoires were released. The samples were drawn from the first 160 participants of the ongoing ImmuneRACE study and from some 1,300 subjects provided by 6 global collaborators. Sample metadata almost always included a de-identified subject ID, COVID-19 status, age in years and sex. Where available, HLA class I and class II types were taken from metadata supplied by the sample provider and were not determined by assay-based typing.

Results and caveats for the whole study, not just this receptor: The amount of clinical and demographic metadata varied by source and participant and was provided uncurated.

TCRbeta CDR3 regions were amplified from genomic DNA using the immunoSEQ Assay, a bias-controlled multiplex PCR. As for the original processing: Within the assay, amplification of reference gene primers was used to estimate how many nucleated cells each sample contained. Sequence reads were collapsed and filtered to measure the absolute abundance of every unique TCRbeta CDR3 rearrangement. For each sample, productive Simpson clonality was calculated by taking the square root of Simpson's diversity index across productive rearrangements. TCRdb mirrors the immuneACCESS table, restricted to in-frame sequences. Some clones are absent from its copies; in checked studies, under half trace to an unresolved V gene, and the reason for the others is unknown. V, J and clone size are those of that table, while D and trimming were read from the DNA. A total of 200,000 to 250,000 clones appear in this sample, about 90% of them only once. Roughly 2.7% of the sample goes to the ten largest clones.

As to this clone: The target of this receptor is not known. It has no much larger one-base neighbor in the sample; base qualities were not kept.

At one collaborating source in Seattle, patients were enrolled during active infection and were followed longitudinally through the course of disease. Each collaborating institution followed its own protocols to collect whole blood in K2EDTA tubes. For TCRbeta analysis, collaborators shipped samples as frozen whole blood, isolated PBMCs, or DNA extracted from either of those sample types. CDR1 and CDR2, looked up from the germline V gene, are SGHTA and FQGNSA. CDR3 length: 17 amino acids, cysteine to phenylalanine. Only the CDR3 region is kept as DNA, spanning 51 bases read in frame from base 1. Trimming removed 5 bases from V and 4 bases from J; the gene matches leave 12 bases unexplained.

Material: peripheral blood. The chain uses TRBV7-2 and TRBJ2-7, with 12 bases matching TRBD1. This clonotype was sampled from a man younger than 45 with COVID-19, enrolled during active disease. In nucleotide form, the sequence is TGTGCCAGCAGCCCTGAGTTGGGACAGGGGGCGCCGTACGAGCAGTACTTC. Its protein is CASSPELGQGAPYEQYF.